The 27 T cell receptor beta chains given below trace back to one sample, sequenced in a study of cytomegalovirus exposure and HLA in healthy donors. Amplification used 60 Vbeta primers and 13 Jbeta primers. The repertoire was sequenced with immunoSEQ multiplex PCR; TCRdb's copy has only in-frame clones and lacks some. Of under 90,000 clones listed, around 80% are singletons. The sequencing sample was made of PBMCs. These receptors all come from a man in his fifties or sixties in good health and CMV-seropositive.

This clone was detected a few times. The V gene is TRBV5-4, the J gene TRBJ1-1; D gene unclear. The CDR3 has 17 amino acids. The V end lost 4 bases, the J end lost 0 bases, and 19 bases lay between the germline ends. Germline V gene data show CDR1 as SGHNT and CDR2 as YYREEE (reference sequence). DNA for the CDR3: TGTGCCAGCAGCCCGCCCAGTGGAGAGTTTTTGAACACTGAAGCTTTCTTT. Its protein product is CASSPPSGEFLNTEAFF.

This clone was observed a handful of times. The V call is TRBV9, the J call TRBJ2-5, with 9 bases aligning to TRBD2. This CDR3 is 16 amino acids long. V trimming: 0 bases; J trimming: 4 bases; junction bases outside the gene matches: 7. The germline V gene has CDR1 SGDLS and CDR2 YYNGEE. CDR3 amino acids: CASSVGDSGRIETQYF. CDR3 in DNA: TGTGCCAGCAGCGTAGGCGATAGCGGGAGAATAGAGACCCAGTACTTC.

The chain recombines TRBV15 with TRBJ2-1; D might be TRBD2 (6 bases). V lost 2 bases to trimming and J lost 5 bases, with 22 bases between them. Germline CDR1 LNHNV, CDR2 YYDKDF (reference sequence). This CDR3 region has 18 residues. The CDR3 reads CATSRSRILLWRDNEQFF. The DNA for the CDR3 is TGTGCCACCAGCAGAAGTCGTATACTCCTCTGGAGGGACAATGAGCAGTTCTTC.

The chain couples TRBV18 to TRBJ1-1; 7 nucleotides line up with TRBD1. The V and J ends lost 2 bases and 1 base, in that order; junction bases with no gene match: 1. The CDR3 extends over 14 amino acids. Germline CDR1 KGHSH, CDR2 LQKENI. This CDR3 reads CASSPGQANTEAFF. CDR3 nucleotides: TGTGCCAGCTCACCAGGACAGGCGAACACTGAAGCTTTCTTT.

The chain is built from TRBV7-2 and TRBJ2-5, with 9 bases matching TRBD2. Germline CDR1 reads SGHTA; CDR2 reads FQGNSA. This CDR3 spans 15 amino acids. V shed 1 base and J 7 bases; nucleotides not matched to a gene: 7. The CDR3 loop is CASSLVREGPGTQYF. The CDR3 region has the DNA TGTGCCAGCAGCTTAGTGCGGGAGGGCCCGGGGACCCAGTACTTC.

The V call is TRBV21-1, the J call TRBJ2-1; the DNA was not compared with TRBD2, the D call given in the table. TRBV21-1 is shown as a pseudogene. The CDR3 is made up of 11 amino acids. The CDR3 DNA follows: TGTGCCAGCAGCCGGGGGGATGAGCAGTTCTTC. The encoded protein is CASSRGDEQFF.

The chain combines TRBV7-9 with TRBJ2-3; 11 bases agree with TRBD2. Unmatched junction bases numbered 7, after V lost 5 bases and J lost 3 bases. CDR1 SEHNR and CDR2 FQNEAQ come from the germline V gene (reference sequence). The CDR3 runs 16 residues. The CDR3 spells CASSNRGTSGTDTQYF. In nucleotides, the CDR3 is TGTGCCAGCAGCAACCGAGGGACTAGCGGTACAGATACGCAGTATTTT.

The rearrangement links TRBV4-2 to TRBJ2-1; a weak D match, TRBD1 (6 bases). Deletions cut 7 bases from V and 3 bases from J, with 13 bases between. From germline, CDR1 is LGHNA and CDR2 YNFKEQ. This CDR3 is built from 14 residues. The CDR3 protein is CASKKQGFYNEQFF. The CDR3 DNA reads as TGTGCCAGCAAGAAACAGGGTTTCTACAATGAGCAGTTCTTC.

This rearrangement joins TRBV27 to TRBJ1-1, with D possibly being TRBD1 (5 bases). Trimming took 0 bases from V and 6 from J, leaving 17 bases between them. The CDR3 is 16 amino acids. Germline CDR1 MNHEY, CDR2 SMNVEV (reference sequence). For the CDR3, the DNA is TGTGCCAGCAGTTTATCCCAGGGTGTAGTTAGCTCTGAAGCTTTCTTT. Residues: CASSLSQGVVSSEAFF.

The sample holds a few counts of this clone. This chain uses TRBV14 with TRBJ1-2; D is unresolved. Per the germline V gene, CDR1 is SGHDN and CDR2 is FVKESK. The V gene lost 1 base and the J gene lost 0 bases, with 12 bases spanning the gap. The CDR3 has 16 residues. CDR3 region: CASSQAGSLANYGYTF. The CDR3, as DNA: TGTGCCAGCAGCCAAGCTGGGTCCCTAGCTAACTATGGCTACACCTTC.

This sequence joins TRBV5-1 and TRBJ2-5; TRBD2 agrees at 8 bases. The CDR3 runs 15 residues. The germline V gene has CDR1 SGHRS and CDR2 YFSETQ. The V segment lost 7 bases and the J segment 1 base; nucleotides outside the gene matches: 9. This CDR3 is CASGDSGALQETQYF. The CDR3 nucleotides read TGCGCCAGCGGGGATAGCGGGGCCCTCCAAGAGACCCAGTACTTC. Filled out from reference TRBV5-1 and TRBJ2-5, the complete variable domain reads KAGVTQTPRYLIKTRGQQVTLSCSPISGHRSVSWYQQTPGQGLQFLFEYFSETQRNKGNFPGRFSGRQFSNSRSEMNVSTLELGDSALYLCASGDSGALQETQYFGPGTRLLVL.

Comment on this clone: At one of its ends the junction is not consistent with the germline gene, which may arise from a read error. The chain combines TRBV7-9 with TRBJ2-7, with TRBD2 identical over 8 bases. The germline V gene has CDR1 SEHNR and CDR2 FQNEAQ (reference sequence). This CDR3 has 15 residues. CDR3 bases: TGTTCCAGCAGCTTCGTTAGCGGGGACTCCTACGAGCAGTACTTC. Protein product: CSSSFVSGDSYEQYF.

The chain recombines TRBV27 with TRBJ1-2; D is unclear. V was pared by 0 bases and J by 8 bases, with 13 bases between. This CDR3 has 14 residues. The germline gives CDR1 MNHEY, CDR2 SMNVEV (reference sequence). Here the CDR3 DNA reads TGTGCCAGCAGTTTATCGATCGCAGGTCGGGGCTACACCTTC. Translated: CASSLSIAGRGYTF.

The V and J genes are TRBV11-3 and TRBJ2-7; possibly TRBD2 for D (6 bases). Trimming stripped 1 base from V and 2 bases from J, with 12 bases between. The CDR3 has 15 residues. The germline CDR1 and CDR2 sequences are SGHNT and YENEEA. The CDR3 loop reads CASSLAIAAPYEQYF. CDR3 DNA sequence: TGTGCCAGCAGCTTAGCCATAGCGGCGCCCTACGAGCAGTACTTC.

The gene calls are TRBV7-3 and TRBJ2-2; perhaps TRBD1 as D (6 bases). Trimming removed 3 bases at V and 3 bases at J, with 14 bases between. The germline V gene encodes CDR1 SGHTA and CDR2 FQGTGA. The CDR3 totals 16 residues. CDR3 DNA: TGTGCCAGCAGCTTGATTGGATCAGGGGACACCGGGGAGCTGTTTTTT. Translated, it gives CASSLIGSGDTGELFF.

The rearrangement links TRBV18 to TRBJ2-5, with 11 positions matching TRBD2. Germline V gene lookup returns CDR1 KGHSH and CDR2 LQKENI. There are 16 residues in the CDR3. V dropped 0 bases and J dropped 4; count of bases not matched to a gene: 4. CDR3 sequence (DNA): TGTGCCAGCTCACCACCCGCGGGACTAGCGGCAGAGACCCAGTACTTC. It specifies CASSPPAGLAAETQYF.

This clone was seen more than once but under ten times. The rearrangement joins TRBV6-4 to TRBJ2-1; D is undetermined. This CDR3 is built from 14 residues. Germline CDR1 is MRHNA and CDR2 is SNTAGT. V lost 6 bases to trimming and J lost 0 bases, with 9 bases between them. The DNA for the CDR3 is TGTGCCAGCAGCGCGGTCAGCTCCTACAATGAGCAGTTCTTC. Translating it yields CASSAVSSYNEQFF.

The CDR3 is CASSLEGIAGGSYNEQFF. The CDR3 DNA follows: TGTGCCAGCAGCTTAGAGGGGATAGCGGGAGGTAGCTACAATGAGCAGTTCTTC. The chain joins TRBV11-2 to TRBJ2-1, with TRBD2 identical over 10 bases. Per germline, CDR1 SGHAT and CDR2 FQNNGV. There are 18 residues in the CDR3. V lost 0 bases to trimming and J lost 3 bases; unmatched junction nucleotides: 8.

The chain employs TRBV28 and TRBJ2-4; possible D gene TRBD1, 6 bases. The germline V gene has CDR1 MDHEN and CDR2 SYDVKM. This CDR3 region has 15 residues. Between the trimmed V and J ends, which lost 2 bases and 0 bases, there was a span of 8 bases. This chain's CDR3 is CASSLQGKAKNIQYF. The CDR3 DNA reads as TGTGCCAGCAGTTTACAGGGGAAAGCCAAAAACATTCAGTACTTC.

The gene calls are TRBV18 and TRBJ2-1; D not resolved. This CDR3 has 14 amino acids. With 0 bases removed from V and 4 bases from J, the gap between germline ends came to 7 bases. CDR1 is KGHSH, CDR2 LQKENI, per germline. CDR3 nucleotide sequence: TGTGCCAGCTCACCACCGTATCCTTACAATGAGCAGTTCTTC. It yields the protein CASSPPYPYNEQFF.

In its sample, this clone was seen a few times. The chain recombines TRBV27 with TRBJ2-3; D is possibly TRBD1 (5 bases). This CDR3 contains 14 residues. Germline lookup yields CDR1 MNHEY and CDR2 SMNVEV (reference sequence). The V and J ends lost 3 bases and 2 bases respectively, with 9 bases between them. DNA for the CDR3: TGTGCCAGCAGTTTTCAGGGAACCACAGATACGCAGTATTTT. Translation gives CASSFQGTTDTQYF.

CDR3: CASSSTSGVTDTQYF. The CDR3 bases are TGTGCCAGCAGCAGCACTAGCGGGGTCACAGATACGCAGTATTTT. The rearrangement uses TRBV7-9 and TRBJ2-3, with 10 positions matching TRBD2. Germline assignment: CDR1 SEHNR and CDR2 FQNEAQ (reference sequence). The CDR3 length is 15 residues. V was clipped by 5 bases and J by 2 bases; unmatched bases: 4. Full variable domain (rest looked up from reference TRBV7-9 and TRBJ2-3): DTGVSQNPRHKITKRGQNVTFRCDPISEHNRLYWYRQTLGQGPEFLTYFQNEAQLEKSRLLSDRFSAERPKGSFSTLEIQRTEQGDSAMYLCASSSTSGVTDTQYFGPGTRLTVL.

This clone is a singleton in its sample. V usage is TRBV2 and J usage is TRBJ1-4, with D possibly matching TRBD1 (5 bases). The CDR3 has 13 amino acids. Looked up from germline, CDR1 is SNHLY and CDR2 is FYNNEI. V was pared by 7 bases and J by 1 base, with 7 bases between. The CDR3, as DNA: TGTGCCAGCAATCAGGGAACTAATGAAAAACTGTTTTTT. It yields the protein CASNQGTNEKLFF.

V is TRBV11-1 and J is TRBJ2-2; 10 bases map to TRBD1. Germline loops: CDR1 SGHAT, CDR2 FQDESV (reference sequence). This CDR3 is 15 amino acids long. The J segment lost 4 bases and the V segment lost 10 bases, leaving 9 bases of the junction unmatched. As DNA, the CDR3 is TGTGCCACCTCATCCCGGACAGGGGGCACCGGGGAGCTGTTTTTT. Translation: CATSSRTGGTGELFF.

The chain uses TRBV5-1 and TRBJ2-1; a weak D match, TRBD2 (6 bases). V gave up 1 base and J gave up 6 bases, with 11 bases separating them. CDR1 is SGHRS and CDR2 is YFSETQ in the germline V gene. The CDR3 runs 14 residues. The DNA for the CDR3 is TGCGCCAGCAGCTTGTCTTTGGGAGGCAATGAGCAGTTCTTC. This sequence encodes CASSLSLGGNEQFF. The full variable domain, completed using reference TRBV5-1 and TRBJ2-1, is KAGVTQTPRYLIKTRGQQVTLSCSPISGHRSVSWYQQTPGQGLQFLFEYFSETQRNKGNFPGRFSGRQFSNSRSEMNVSTLELGDSALYLCASSLSLGGNEQFFGPGTRLTVL.

V usage is TRBV27 and J usage is TRBJ2-5, with 15 positions matching TRBD2. Germline V gives CDR1 MNHEY, CDR2 SMNVEV (reference sequence). This CDR3 has 17 amino acids. The V and J ends lost 10 bases and 1 base, in that order; junction bases with no gene match: 10. The CDR3 bases are TGTGCCAAAGGGGCGGGACTAGCGGGAGGAGGCCAAGAGACCCAGTACTTC. Translation: CAKGAGLAGGGQETQYF.

This sequence joins TRBV4-3 and TRBJ1-2; a weak D match, TRBD1 (5 bases). Trimming cost V 1 base and J 6 bases, with 12 bases left between them. The CDR3 totals 14 residues. Looked up from germline, CDR1 is LGHNA and CDR2 is YSLEER. The CDR3 reads CASSQASGLDGYTF. The CDR3 DNA reads TGCGCCAGCAGCCAAGCTTCAGGGTTGGATGGCTACACCTTC.